The clone carrying this TCR beta chain was observed a few times. As yet, its antigen is unknown. The data belong to a study of T cell repertoires in cytomegalovirus infection. The wider study: CMV infection plus the matching HLA type was flagged by public TCR beta signatures.

The germline CDR1 and CDR2 sequences are ENHRY and SYGVKD. The CDR3 loop spans 13 amino acids. V lost 10 bases and J 1 base, leaving 13 bases between the germline ends. Study-level findings and limits: It was HLA-C-restricted CMV-specific TCR beta clonotypes that dominated the response ex vivo. The study identified carriers of CMV plus the relevant HLA from cumulative public TCR beta family frequency.

TCRdb itself ran the reads through MiXCR, one entry per CDR3 protein. Of some 300,000 distinct CDR3 sequences listed, about 17% are singletons. The material sequenced was PBMCs. The receptor was derived from a human donor in good health (CMV status not recorded). Some clones in this sample may be carry-over from other donors' samples. This chain uses TRBV10-3 with TRBJ2-5; the D call may be TRBD1 or TRBD2 (6 bases each). In DNA form, the CDR3 reads TGTGCCACGGATAAGGGGGGCCAAGAGACCCAGTACTTC. Translating it yields CATDKGGQETQYF.